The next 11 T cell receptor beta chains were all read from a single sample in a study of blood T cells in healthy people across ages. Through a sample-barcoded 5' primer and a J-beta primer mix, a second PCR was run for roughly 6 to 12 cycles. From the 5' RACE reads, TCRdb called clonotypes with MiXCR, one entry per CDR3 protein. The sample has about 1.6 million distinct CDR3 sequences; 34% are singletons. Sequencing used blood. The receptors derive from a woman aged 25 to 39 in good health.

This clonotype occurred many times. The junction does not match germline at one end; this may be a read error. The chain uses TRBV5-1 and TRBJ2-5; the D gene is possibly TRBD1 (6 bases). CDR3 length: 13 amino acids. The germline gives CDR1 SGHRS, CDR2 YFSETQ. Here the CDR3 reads CASSPDRRETQYF. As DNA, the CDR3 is TGTGCCAGCAGTCCCGACAGGAGAGAGACCCAGTACTTC. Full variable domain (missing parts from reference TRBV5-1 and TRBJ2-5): KAGVTQTPRYLIKTRGQQVTLSCSPISGHRSVSWYQQTPGQGLQFLFEYFSETQRNKGNFPGRFSGRQFSNSRSEMNVSTLELGDSALYLCASSPDRRETQYFGPGTRLLVL.

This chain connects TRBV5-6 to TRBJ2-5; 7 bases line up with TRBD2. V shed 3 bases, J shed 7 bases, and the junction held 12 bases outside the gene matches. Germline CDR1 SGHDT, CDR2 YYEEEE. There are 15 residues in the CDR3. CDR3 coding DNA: TGTGCCAGCAGCTGGCGGGACTACGAGATTGGGACCCAGTACTTC. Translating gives CASSWRDYEIGTQYF.

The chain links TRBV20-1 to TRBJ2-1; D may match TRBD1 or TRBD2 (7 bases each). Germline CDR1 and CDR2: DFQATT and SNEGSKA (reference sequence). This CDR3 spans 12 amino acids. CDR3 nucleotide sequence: TGCAGGGCCAGACAGGGAGGGAATGAGCAGTTCTTC. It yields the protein CRARQGGNEQFF.

CDR3 coding DNA: TGCAGTGCCCAGGGGCGCGGGAGGATCATTGGAGAGACCCAGTACTTC. As protein: CSAQGRGRIIGETQYF. The chain combines TRBV20-1 with TRBJ2-5; TRBD2 aligns across 8 bases. The CDR3 is 16 amino acids. Germline values: CDR1 DFQATT, CDR2 SNEGSKA (reference sequence). The ends lost 6 bases at V and 4 bases at J; junction bases unmatched: 16.

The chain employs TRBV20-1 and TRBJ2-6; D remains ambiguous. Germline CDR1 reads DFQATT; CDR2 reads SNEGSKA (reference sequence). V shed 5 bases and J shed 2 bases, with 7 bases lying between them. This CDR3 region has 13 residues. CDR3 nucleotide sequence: TGCAGTGCTTTAAAACCTGGGGCCAACGTCCTGACTTTC. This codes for CSALKPGANVLTF.

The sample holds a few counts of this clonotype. The CDR3 region is CASSLSAGGYTDTQYF. The CDR3 coding sequence is TGTGCCAGCAGCCTCTCGGCGGGGGGGTACACAGATACGCAGTATTTT. The chain is built from TRBV5-4 and TRBJ2-3; 9 nucleotides line up with TRBD2. Germline CDR1 reads SGHNT; CDR2 reads YYREEE (reference sequence). CDR3 length: 16 residues. After removal of 4 bases from V and 2 bases from J, the junction contained 8 bases not matched to a gene.

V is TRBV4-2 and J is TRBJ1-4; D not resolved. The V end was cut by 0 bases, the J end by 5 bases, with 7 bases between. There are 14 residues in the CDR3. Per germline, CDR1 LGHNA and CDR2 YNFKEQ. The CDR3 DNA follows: TGTGCCAGCAGCCAAGATCGCCAGAATGAAAAACTGTTTTTT. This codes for CASSQDRQNEKLFF.

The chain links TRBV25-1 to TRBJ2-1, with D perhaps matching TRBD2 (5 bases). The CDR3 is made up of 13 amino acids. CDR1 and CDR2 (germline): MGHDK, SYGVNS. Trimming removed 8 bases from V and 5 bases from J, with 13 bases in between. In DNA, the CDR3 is TGTGCCAGCGGCCCACTAGGAGACAATGAGCAGTTCTTC. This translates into CASGPLGDNEQFF.

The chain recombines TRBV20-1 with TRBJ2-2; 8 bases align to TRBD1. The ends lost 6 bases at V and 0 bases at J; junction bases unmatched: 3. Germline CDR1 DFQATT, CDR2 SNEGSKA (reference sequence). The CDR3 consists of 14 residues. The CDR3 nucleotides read TGCAGTGCAGAACAGGGGGCGAACACCGGGGAGCTGTTTTTT. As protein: CSAEQGANTGELFF.

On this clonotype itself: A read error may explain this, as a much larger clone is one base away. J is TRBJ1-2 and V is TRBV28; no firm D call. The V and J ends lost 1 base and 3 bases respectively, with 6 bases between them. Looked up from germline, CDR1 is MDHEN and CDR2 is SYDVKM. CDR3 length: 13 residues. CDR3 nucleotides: TGTGCCAGCAGTTTATCGATGGACTATGGCTACACCTTC. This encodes CASSLSMDYGYTF.

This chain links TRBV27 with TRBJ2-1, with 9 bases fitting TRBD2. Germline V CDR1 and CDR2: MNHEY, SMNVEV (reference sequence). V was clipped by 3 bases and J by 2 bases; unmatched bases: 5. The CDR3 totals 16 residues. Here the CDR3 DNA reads TGTGCCAGCAGTTTGACGGGACTAGCTACCTACAATGAGCAGTTCTTC. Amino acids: CASSLTGLATYNEQFF.